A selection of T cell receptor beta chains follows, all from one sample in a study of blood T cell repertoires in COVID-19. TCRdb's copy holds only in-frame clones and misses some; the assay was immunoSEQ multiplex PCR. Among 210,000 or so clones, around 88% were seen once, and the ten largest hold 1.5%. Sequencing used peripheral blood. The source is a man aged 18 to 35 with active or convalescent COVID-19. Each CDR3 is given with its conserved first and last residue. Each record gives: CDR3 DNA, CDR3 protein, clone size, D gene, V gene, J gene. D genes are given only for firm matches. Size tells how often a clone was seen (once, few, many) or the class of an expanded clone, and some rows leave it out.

TGTGCCAGCAGAATTTATTTTTCCGCGGGAGTAAGCACAGATACGCAGTATTTT	CASRIYFSAGVSTDTQYF	-	TRBD2	TRBV27	TRBJ2-3
TGTGCCAGCAGTCAATCCGGGACAGGGTTCAATGAGCAGTTCTTC	CASSQSGTGFNEQFF	-	TRBD1	TRBV7-3	TRBJ2-1
TGTGCCAGCAGCTTTAGGGAATTGGGGGCGAACACTGAAGCTTTCTTT	CASSFRELGANTEAFF	-	-	TRBV9	TRBJ1-1
TGCGCCAGCAGCCAAGATCGTTCCAGGGGGTTCCTTAACACTGAAGCTTTCTTT	CASSQDRSRGFLNTEAFF	-	TRBD1	TRBV4-1	TRBJ1-1
TGTGCCAGCAGCTTTTCGAGCTCTTACGAGCAGTACTTC	CASSFSSSYEQYF	-	-	TRBV7-9	TRBJ2-7
TGTGCCAGCAGCAGAGGTGGCGGGGGAAACACCGGGGAGCTGTTTTTT	CASSRGGGGNTGELFF	-	TRBD2	TRBV5-6	TRBJ2-2
TGTGCCAGCAGGGGACACCTTACATCGAACACTGAAGCTTTCTTT	CASRGHLTSNTEAFF	-	-	TRBV2	TRBJ1-1
TGTGCCAGCAGCTTTGGGCAGGGGACAAGCACAGATACGCAGTATTTT	CASSFGQGTSTDTQYF	-	-	TRBV7-2	TRBJ2-3
TGTGCCAGCAGCAGAACTGATAGCAATCAGCCCCAGCATTTT	CASSRTDSNQPQHF	-	-	TRBV9	TRBJ1-5
TGCGCCAGCAGCGACCCGACCCAGGGGATTGTTAGGTACTTC	CASSDPTQGIVRYF	-	-	TRBV5-1	TRBJ2-7
TGTGCCAGCAGCCCCTCTCTCCCGGGACTAGCGGGAGTGGATGAGCAGTTCTTC	CASSPSLPGLAGVDEQFF	-	TRBD2	TRBV3-1/TRBV3-2	TRBJ2-1
TGTGTCAGCAGCCGGGAACTCCGACAGGGGGGAGGAAACACCATATATTTT	CVSSRELRQGGGNTIYF	-	TRBD1	TRBV3-1/TRBV3-2	TRBJ1-3
TGTGCCAGCAGCCCTCTAAGCGGACGGCCCGTGAACACCGGGGAGCTGTTTTTT	CASSPLSGRPVNTGELFF	-	-	TRBV5-4	TRBJ2-2
TGTGCCAGTAGTCATGGCCAGGGCTCCTACGAGCAGTACTTC	CASSHGQGSYEQYF	-	-	TRBV19	TRBJ2-7
TGTGCCAGCAGCCGTCGGCCCGCCTCGGGATTAACGGGAAACACCATATATTTT	CASSRRPASGLTGNTIYF	-	-	TRBV14	TRBJ1-3
TGTGCCAGCAGCCCTGATCTTGGGGCCACCGGGGAGCTGTTTTTT	CASSPDLGATGELFF	-	-	TRBV7-2	TRBJ2-2
TGTGCCAGCAGCGGGGGGACAGGGAGGAGGCTGACTGAAGCTTTCTTT	CASSGGTGRRLTEAFF	-	-	TRBV21-1	TRBJ1-1
TGTGCCAGCAGCTTTGGCGGGTTCGGCGGGGAGCTGTTTTTT	CASSFGGFGGELFF	-	-	TRBV5-8	TRBJ2-2
TGTGCCAGCAGCGTAACCCTAGCGGGAGTAGGATCCTACAATGAGCAGTTCTTC	CASSVTLAGVGSYNEQFF	-	TRBD2	TRBV9	TRBJ2-1
TGTGCCAGCGCCGGGGGACTAGCGGGGTTGTGGGAGACCCAGTACTTC	CASAGGLAGLWETQYF	-	TRBD2	TRBV5-8	TRBJ2-5
TGTGCCAGCAGCTTGGATACAGGGGGCGTCGGTCAGCCCCAGCATTTT	CASSLDTGGVGQPQHF	once	TRBD1	TRBV5-5	TRBJ1-5
TGTGCCAGCACATTACAGGGGGGCAATCAGCCCCAGCATTTT	CASTLQGGNQPQHF	-	TRBD1	TRBV19	TRBJ1-5
TGTGCCAGCGAGGGGGGGTCCTATAATTCACCCCTCCACTTT	CASEGGSYNSPLHF	-	-	TRBV6-5	TRBJ1-6
TGTGCCAGCAGCTTGCGGGGAAACACCATATATTTT	CASSLRGNTIYF	few	-	TRBV11-2	TRBJ1-3
TGTGCCAGCAGCCCCCGTTTCAGGGACAATGAGCAGTTCTTC	CASSPRFRDNEQFF	-	-	TRBV9	TRBJ2-1
TGTGCCAGCAGCGTAGCGACAGGGGGAGGCTACACCTTC	CASSVATGGGYTF	-	TRBD1	TRBV9	TRBJ1-2
TGTGCCAGCAGCTTAACAAGCGCAGGGGGCGTTCGGACTGAAGCTTTCTTT	CASSLTSAGGVRTEAFF	-	TRBD1	TRBV7-2	TRBJ1-1